The rows below give T cell receptor beta chains drawn from one sample of a study of human T cells and chemical hapten exposure. TCRdb passed the RACE reads through MiXCR, listing each CDR3 protein once. The sample holds some 360,000 distinct CDR3 sequences; more than 4.5% are singletons and the top ten take around 2.6%. This specimen consisted of whole blood, obtained in connection with sensitization to the hapten diphenylcyclopropenone (DPC). These receptors originate from a woman aged 50 to 65 with alopecia areata. Some clones in this sample may be carry-over from other donors' samples. The CDR3 runs from the conserved cysteine through the conserved F or W. D genes are given only for firm matches. Size is stated for part of the rows, as once, few or many counts, or as a class when the clone is expanded.

clone_size | d_call | j_call | v_call | cdr3_nt | cdr3_aa
- | TRBD1 | TRBJ1-1 | TRBV10-3 | TGTGCCATCAGTAGGACAGGTAATACGAACACTGAAGCTTTCTTT | CAISRTGNTNTEAFF
many | TRBD1 | TRBJ1-3 | TRBV6-5 | TGTGCCAGCAGTTACTCTAGGGGGCCCGGAAACACCATATATTTT | CASSYSRGPGNTIYF
many | - | TRBJ2-1 | TRBV3-1 | TGTGCCAGCAGCCAAGATCAGGGGCTAGCGGTTTACAATGAGCAGTTCTTC | CASSQDQGLAVYNEQFF
few | TRBD2 | TRBJ2-7 | TRBV14 | TGTGCCAGCAGCACCCGGACTAGCGGGAGGGCCCACGAGCAGTACTTC | CASSTRTSGRAHEQYF
- | TRBD1 | TRBJ1-1 | TRBV18 | TGTGCCAGCTCGCCCGCTGGACAGGTGGCCGAAGCTTTCTTT | CASSPAGQVAEAFF
- | TRBD1 | TRBJ2-7 | TRBV20-1 | TGCAGTGCCAGACAGGGGAGGTACGAGCAGTACTTC | CSARQGRYEQYF
many | TRBD1 | TRBJ2-1 | TRBV7-9 | TGTGCCAGCAGCTTAGATGGGACAGGGGCCTACAATGAGCAGTTCTTC | CASSLDGTGAYNEQFF
many | - | TRBJ2-3 | TRBV5-1 | TGTGCCAGCAGTCTGGACGGGCCTAGCACAGATACGCAGTATTTT | CASSLDGPSTDTQYF
- | - | TRBJ2-7 | TRBV28 | TGTGCCAGCACCTCCCACAGAGGGACTCAATCCTACGAGCAGTACTTC | CASTSHRGTQSYEQYF
few | - | TRBJ1-2 | TRBV29-1 | TGCAGCGTTGGTTCAGGGGAGAGCTATGGCTACACCTTC | CSVGSGESYGYTF
- | - | TRBJ2-5 | TRBV7-2 | TGTGCCAGCAGCTTAGAATGGGGAGGTAGAACCCAGTACTTC | CASSLEWGGRTQYF
many | - | TRBJ1-1 | TRBV24-1 | TGTGCCACCAGATCGGGACGGATGAACACTGAAGCTTTCTTT | CATRSGRMNTEAFF
- | TRBD1 | TRBJ2-2 | TRBV2 | TGTGCCAGCAGGCCGGGACAGCACACCGGGGAGCTGTTTTTT | CASRPGQHTGELFF
few | TRBD1 | TRBJ1-5 | TRBV4-1 | TGCGCCAGCAGCCAAGTAGAGGGGGCAACTAATCAGCCCCAGCATTTT | CASSQVEGATNQPQHF
- | TRBD1 | TRBJ1-5 | TRBV5-4 | TGTGCCAGCAGCTCGTCACCAGGACAGGGGTATCAGCCCCAGCATTTT | CASSSSPGQGYQPQHF
many | - | TRBJ1-1 | TRBV29-1 | TGCAGCGTTGGCCGGGCAGGGAGACCTGAAGCTTTCTTT | CSVGRAGRPEAFF
- | TRBD1 | TRBJ1-4 | TRBV7-9 | TGTGCCAGCAGCCGCGGACAGGGGGATAATGAAAAACTGTTTTTT | CASSRGQGDNEKLFF
few | - | TRBJ1-6 | TRBV20-1 | TGCAGTGCTAGAGCAGGCAGACAATCACCCCTCCACTTT | CSARAGRQSPLHF
many | - | TRBJ1-1 | TRBV9 | TGTGCCAGCAGCGTAGGAGGCCTGGGGGACACTGAAGCTTTCTTT | CASSVGGLGDTEAFF
few | TRBD1 | TRBJ1-1 | TRBV4-2 | TGTGCCAGCAGCCAGAGGGACAGGGTGGGATCTGAGGGAGCTTTCTTT | CASSQRDRVGSEGAFF
few | - | TRBJ2-7 | TRBV6-5 | TGTGCCAGCAGTTACTCCGGGGTTCGGTACGAGCAGTACTTC | CASSYSGVRYEQYF
many | - | TRBJ2-1 | TRBV6-5 | TGTGCCAGCAGTTACTCAAGGAGCGGTGCCTACAATGAGCAGTTCTTC | CASSYSRSGAYNEQFF
many | TRBD2 | TRBJ2-3 | TRBV5-1 | TGCGCCAGCAGCTTCGCGGGGGACCGCACAGATACGCAGTATTTT | CASSFAGDRTDTQYF
many | - | TRBJ2-7 | TRBV29-1 | TGCAGCGTTGCCACAGGGAAAGATGTTGACGAGCAGTACTTC | CSVATGKDVDEQYF
few | TRBD2 | TRBJ2-7 | TRBV20-1 | TGCAGTGCTTCAACTAGCGGGAGGGCCGCGGGGGAGCAGTACTTC | CSASTSGRAAGEQYF
few | - | TRBJ2-1 | TRBV14 | TGTGCCAGCAGCCAAGACTACGGCGAGCAGTTCTTC | CASSQDYGEQFF
many | - | TRBJ2-1 | TRBV9 | TGTGCCAGCAGCGTAGACTCCGCCTCCTACAATGAGCAGTTCTTC | CASSVDSASYNEQFF
- | TRBD1 | TRBJ2-4 | TRBV18 | TGTGCCAGCTCACCTGACAGGGGGCGAAACATTCAGTACTTC | CASSPDRGRNIQYF
- | TRBD2 | TRBJ2-7 | TRBV7-9 | TGTGCCAGCAGCTACCTAGCGGGAGGGCCCCTCGAGCAGTACTTC | CASSYLAGGPLEQYF
few | TRBD1 | TRBJ1-2 | TRBV27 | TGTGCCACCCGGACAGGACCTTACTATGGCTACACCTTC | CATRTGPYYGYTF
- | TRBD1 | TRBJ2-5 | TRBV2 | TGTGCCAGCGTCCGCGACAGGGGTAGCGAGACCCAGTACTTC | CASVRDRGSETQYF
many | TRBD1 | TRBJ1-5 | TRBV7-9 | TGTGCCAGCAGCCGGACAGGGGTACAGCCCCAGCATTTT | CASSRTGVQPQHF
many | TRBD2 | TRBJ2-4 | TRBV18 | TGTGCCAGCTCCCTTGCCGGGGGGGCCAAAAACATTCAGTACTTC | CASSLAGGAKNIQYF
many | - | TRBJ1-2 | TRBV29-1 | TGCAGCGTTTGGGACGGGTCGATTAACTATGGCTACACCTTC | CSVWDGSINYGYTF
- | - | TRBJ2-1 | TRBV9 | TGTGCCAGCAGCGTAGACCGGCTAGCGTCCTACAATGAGCAGTTCTTC | CASSVDRLASYNEQFF
few | TRBD1 | TRBJ2-1 | TRBV20-1 | TGCAGTGCTCCGGACAGGGAAATTTTGGACAATGAGCAGTTCTTC | CSAPDREILDNEQFF
few | - | TRBJ2-7 | TRBV3-1 | TGTGCCAGCAGCCAAGCCCCGGACGGTACCTACGAGCAGTACTTC | CASSQAPDGTYEQYF
- | - | TRBJ2-5 | TRBV5-1 | TGCGCCAGCAGCTTGAGGCCAGGTTATCAAGAGACCCAGTACTTC | CASSLRPGYQETQYF